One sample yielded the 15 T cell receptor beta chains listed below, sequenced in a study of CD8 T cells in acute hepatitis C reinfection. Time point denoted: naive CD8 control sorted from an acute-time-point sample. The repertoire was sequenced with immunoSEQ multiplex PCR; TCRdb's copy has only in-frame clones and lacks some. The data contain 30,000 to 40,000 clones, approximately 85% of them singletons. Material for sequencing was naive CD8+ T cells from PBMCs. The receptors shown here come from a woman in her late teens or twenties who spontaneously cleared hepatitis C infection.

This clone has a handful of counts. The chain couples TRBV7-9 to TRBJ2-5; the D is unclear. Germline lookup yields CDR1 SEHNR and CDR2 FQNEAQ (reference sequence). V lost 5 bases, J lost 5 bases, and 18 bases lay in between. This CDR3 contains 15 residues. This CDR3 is CASSGAVPTAETQYF. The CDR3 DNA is TGTGCCAGCAGCGGCGCCGTACCCACCGCGGAGACCCAGTACTTC. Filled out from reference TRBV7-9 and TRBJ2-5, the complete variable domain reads DTGVSQNPRHKITKRGQNVTFRCDPISEHNRLYWYRQTLGQGPEFLTYFQNEAQLEKSRLLSDRFSAERPKGSFSTLEIQRTEQGDSAMYLCASSGAVPTAETQYFGPGTRLLVL.

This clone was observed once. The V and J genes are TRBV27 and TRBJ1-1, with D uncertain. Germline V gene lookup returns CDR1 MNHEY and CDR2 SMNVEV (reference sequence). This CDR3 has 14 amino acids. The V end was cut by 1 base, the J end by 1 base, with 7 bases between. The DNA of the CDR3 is TGTGCCAGCAGTTTATGGTTCAAGAACACTGAAGCTTTCTTT. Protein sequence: CASSLWFKNTEAFF.

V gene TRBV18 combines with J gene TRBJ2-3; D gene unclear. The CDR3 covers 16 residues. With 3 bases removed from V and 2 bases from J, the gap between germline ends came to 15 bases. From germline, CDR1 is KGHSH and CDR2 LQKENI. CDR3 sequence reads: CASSPWVAPPTDTQYF. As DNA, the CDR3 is TGTGCCAGCTCACCTTGGGTCGCGCCCCCCACAGATACGCAGTATTTT.

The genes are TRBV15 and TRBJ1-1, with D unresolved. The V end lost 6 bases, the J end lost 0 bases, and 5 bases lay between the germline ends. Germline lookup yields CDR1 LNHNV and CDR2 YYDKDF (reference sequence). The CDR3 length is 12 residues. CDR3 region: CATSKLNTEAFF. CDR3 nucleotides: TGTGCCACCAGTAAACTGAACACTGAAGCTTTCTTT.

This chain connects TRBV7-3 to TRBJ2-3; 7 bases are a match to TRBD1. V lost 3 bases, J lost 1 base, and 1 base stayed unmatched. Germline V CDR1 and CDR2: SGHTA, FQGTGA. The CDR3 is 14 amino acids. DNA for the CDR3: TGTGCCAGCAGCTTTACAGGGGGCACAGATACGCAGTATTTT. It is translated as CASSFTGGTDTQYF.

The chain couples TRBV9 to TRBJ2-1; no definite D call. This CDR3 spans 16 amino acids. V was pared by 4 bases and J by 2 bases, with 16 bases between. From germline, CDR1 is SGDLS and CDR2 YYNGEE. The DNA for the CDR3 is TGTGCCAGCAGCCCTGCCCCCGGTAGGACCTACAATGAGCAGTTCTTC. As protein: CASSPAPGRTYNEQFF.

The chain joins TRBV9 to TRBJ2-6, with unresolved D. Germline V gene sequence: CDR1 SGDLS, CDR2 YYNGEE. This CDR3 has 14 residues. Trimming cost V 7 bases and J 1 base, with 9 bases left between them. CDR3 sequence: CASRGSSGANVLTF. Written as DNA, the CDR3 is TGTGCCAGCCGAGGCTCTTCTGGGGCCAACGTCCTGACTTTC. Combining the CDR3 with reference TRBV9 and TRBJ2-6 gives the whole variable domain DSGVTQTPKHLITATGQRVTLRCSPRSGDLSVYWYQQSLDQGLQFLIQYYNGEERAKGNILERFSAQQFPDLHSELNLSSLELGDSALYFCASRGSSGANVLTFGAGSRLTVL.

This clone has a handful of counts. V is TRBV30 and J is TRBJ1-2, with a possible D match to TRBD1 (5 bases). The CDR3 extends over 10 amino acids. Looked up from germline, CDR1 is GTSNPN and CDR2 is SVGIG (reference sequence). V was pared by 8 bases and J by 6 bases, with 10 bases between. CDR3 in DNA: TGTGCCGGTATCAGGGATGGCTACACCTTC. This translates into CAGIRDGYTF.

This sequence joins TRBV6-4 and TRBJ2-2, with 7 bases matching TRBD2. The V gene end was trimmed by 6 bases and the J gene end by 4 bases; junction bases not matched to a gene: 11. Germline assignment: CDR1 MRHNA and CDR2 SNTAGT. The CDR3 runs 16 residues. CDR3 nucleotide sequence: TGTGCCAGCAGCCAAACGGTGGGCGGGAGCACCGGGGAGCTGTTTTTT. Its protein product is CASSQTVGGSTGELFF.

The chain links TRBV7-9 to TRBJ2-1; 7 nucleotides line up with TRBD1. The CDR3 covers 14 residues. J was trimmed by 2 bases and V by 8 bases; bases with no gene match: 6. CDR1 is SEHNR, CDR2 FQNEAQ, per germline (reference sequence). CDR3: CASRDQGAYNEQFF. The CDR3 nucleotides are TGTGCCAGCCGGGACCAGGGGGCCTACAATGAGCAGTTCTTC.

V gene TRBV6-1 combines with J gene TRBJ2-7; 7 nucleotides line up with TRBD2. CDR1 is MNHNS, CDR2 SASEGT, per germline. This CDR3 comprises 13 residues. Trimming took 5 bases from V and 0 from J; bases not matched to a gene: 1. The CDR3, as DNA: TGTGCCAGCAGTTGGGGGGGCTCCTACGAGCAGTACTTC. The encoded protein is CASSWGGSYEQYF.

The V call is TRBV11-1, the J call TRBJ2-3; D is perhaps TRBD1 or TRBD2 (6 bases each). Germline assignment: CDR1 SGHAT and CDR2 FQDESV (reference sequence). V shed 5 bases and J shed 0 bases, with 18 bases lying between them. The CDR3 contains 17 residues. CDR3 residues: CASSISRGVESTDTQYF. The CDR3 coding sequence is TGTGCCAGCAGCATCTCGAGGGGGGTTGAGAGCACAGATACGCAGTATTTT.

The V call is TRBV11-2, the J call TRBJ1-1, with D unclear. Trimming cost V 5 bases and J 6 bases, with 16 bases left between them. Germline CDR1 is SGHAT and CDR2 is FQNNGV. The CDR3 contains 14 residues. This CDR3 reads CASSPGLAPPEAFF. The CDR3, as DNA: TGTGCCAGCAGCCCAGGACTCGCCCCCCCTGAAGCTTTCTTT.

CDR3 region: CASRKQGTGLSSEAFF. CDR3 bases: TGTGCCAGCAGAAAACAGGGGACGGGCCTAAGCTCTGAAGCTTTCTTT. The V and J genes are TRBV5-4 and TRBJ1-1, with 7 bases fitting TRBD1. Germline V gene lookup returns CDR1 SGHNT and CDR2 YYREEE (reference sequence). J gave up 6 bases and V 5 bases, and 16 bases lay outside the gene matches. This CDR3 contains 16 residues.

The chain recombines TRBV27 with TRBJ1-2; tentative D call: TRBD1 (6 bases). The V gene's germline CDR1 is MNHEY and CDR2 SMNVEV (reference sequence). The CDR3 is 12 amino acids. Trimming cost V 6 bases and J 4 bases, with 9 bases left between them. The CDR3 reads CASSSGAYGYTF. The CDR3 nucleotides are TGTGCCAGCAGCTCAGGGGCCTATGGCTACACCTTC.